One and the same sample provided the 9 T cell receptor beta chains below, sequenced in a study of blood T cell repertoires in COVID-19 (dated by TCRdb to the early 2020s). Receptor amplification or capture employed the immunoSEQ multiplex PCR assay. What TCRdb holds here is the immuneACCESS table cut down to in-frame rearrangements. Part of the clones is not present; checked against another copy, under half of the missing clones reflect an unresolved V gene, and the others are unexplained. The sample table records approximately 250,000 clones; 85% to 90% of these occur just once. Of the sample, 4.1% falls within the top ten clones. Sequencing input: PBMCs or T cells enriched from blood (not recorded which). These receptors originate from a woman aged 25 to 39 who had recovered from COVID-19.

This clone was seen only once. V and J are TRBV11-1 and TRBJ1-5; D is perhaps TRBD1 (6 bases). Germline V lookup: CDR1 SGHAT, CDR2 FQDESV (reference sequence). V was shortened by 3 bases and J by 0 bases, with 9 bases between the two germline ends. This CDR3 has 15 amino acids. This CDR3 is CASSLDSNSNQPQHF. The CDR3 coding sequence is TGTGCCAGCAGCTTGGACAGCAATAGCAATCAGCCCCAGCATTTT.

The CDR3 protein is CSASTQPSSYNSPLHF. In DNA form, the CDR3 reads TGCAGTGCTAGTACACAGCCGAGCTCCTATAATTCACCCCTCCACTTT. The chain is built from TRBV20-1 and TRBJ1-6; D not resolved. Germline values: CDR1 DFQATT, CDR2 SNEGSKA (reference sequence). CDR3 length: 16 amino acids. V gave up 3 bases and J gave up 0 bases, with 12 bases separating them.

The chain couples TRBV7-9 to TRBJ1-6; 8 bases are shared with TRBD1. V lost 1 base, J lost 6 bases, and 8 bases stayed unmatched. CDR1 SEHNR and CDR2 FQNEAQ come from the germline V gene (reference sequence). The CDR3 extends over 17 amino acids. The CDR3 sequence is CASSLGDPGGGNSPLHF. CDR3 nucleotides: TGTGCCAGCAGCTTAGGAGACCCAGGGGGCGGTAATTCACCCCTCCACTTT.

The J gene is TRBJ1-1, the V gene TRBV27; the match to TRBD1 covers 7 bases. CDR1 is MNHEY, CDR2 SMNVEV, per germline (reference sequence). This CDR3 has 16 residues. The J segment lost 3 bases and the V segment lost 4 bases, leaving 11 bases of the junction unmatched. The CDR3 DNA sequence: TGTGCCAGCAGTTCCACTAGACAGGGTGGGCACACTGAAGCTTTCTTT. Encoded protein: CASSSTRQGGHTEAFF.

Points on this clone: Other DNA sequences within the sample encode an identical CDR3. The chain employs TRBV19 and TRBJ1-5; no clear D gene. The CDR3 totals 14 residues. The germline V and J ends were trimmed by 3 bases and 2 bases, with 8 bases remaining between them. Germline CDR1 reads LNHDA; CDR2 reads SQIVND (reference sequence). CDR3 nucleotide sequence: TGTGCCAGTAGTATTACCGGGGGCAATCAGCCCCAGCATTTT. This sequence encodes CASSITGGNQPQHF.

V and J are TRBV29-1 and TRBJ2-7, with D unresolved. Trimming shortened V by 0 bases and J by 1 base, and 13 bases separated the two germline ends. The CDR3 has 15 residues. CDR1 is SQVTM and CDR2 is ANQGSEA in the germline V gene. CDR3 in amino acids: CSVEDLGQESYEQYF. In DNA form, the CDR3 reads TGCAGCGTTGAAGATCTTGGGCAGGAATCCTACGAGCAGTACTTC.

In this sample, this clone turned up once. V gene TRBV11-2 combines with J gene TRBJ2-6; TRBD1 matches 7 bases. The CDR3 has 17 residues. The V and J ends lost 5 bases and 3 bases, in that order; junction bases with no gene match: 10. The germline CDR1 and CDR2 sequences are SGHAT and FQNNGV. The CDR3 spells CASSPVQGIDGANVLTF. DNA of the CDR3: TGTGCCAGCAGCCCGGTACAGGGGATAGATGGGGCCAACGTCCTGACTTTC.

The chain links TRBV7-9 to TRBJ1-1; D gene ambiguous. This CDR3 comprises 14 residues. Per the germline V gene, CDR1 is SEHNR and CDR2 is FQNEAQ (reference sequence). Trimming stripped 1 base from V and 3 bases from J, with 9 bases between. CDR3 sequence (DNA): TGTGCCAGCAGCTTAGGGGCAGCCTACACTGAAGCTTTCTTT. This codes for CASSLGAAYTEAFF.

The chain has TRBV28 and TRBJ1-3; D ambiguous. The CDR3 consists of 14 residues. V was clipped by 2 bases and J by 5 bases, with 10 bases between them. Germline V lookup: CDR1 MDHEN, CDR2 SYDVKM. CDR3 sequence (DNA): TGTGCCAGCAGTTTACAACCCGGGAGAAACACCATATATTTT. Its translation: CASSLQPGRNTIYF.